This T cell receptor (beta chain) was profiled in a study of shared clonotypes between healthy human individuals. General observations from the study: Some clonotypes were shared by all four sorted-subset donors, while others were not shared. The non-shared ones had lower generation probabilities than the shared ones.

The naive CD8 fraction comprised CD45RO-negative cells positively selected for CCR7 and excluded terminally differentiated effector memory CD45RA+ cells. About this clone: Its antigen is not identified.

The CDR3 loop spans 14 amino acids. Germline V CDR1 and CDR2: LNHDA, SQIVND (reference sequence). Trimming shortened V by 8 bases and J by 6 bases, and 17 bases separated the two germline ends. Repertoires were generated with immunoSEQ multiplex PCR, while TCRdb's copy carries only in-frame clones and drops some. The table shows around 2.1 million clones, with approximately 94% occurring only once. This receptor was taken from a young man in good health. Some clones in this sample may be carry-over from other donors' samples. The chain is built from TRBV19 and TRBJ2-1; a weak D match, TRBD1 (6 bases). Specimen: naive CD8+ T cells from PBMCs. CDR3 coding DNA: TGTGCCAGTGACCCAGGGGAGCGGCCCAATGAGCAGTTCTTC. Residues: CASDPGERPNEQFF.